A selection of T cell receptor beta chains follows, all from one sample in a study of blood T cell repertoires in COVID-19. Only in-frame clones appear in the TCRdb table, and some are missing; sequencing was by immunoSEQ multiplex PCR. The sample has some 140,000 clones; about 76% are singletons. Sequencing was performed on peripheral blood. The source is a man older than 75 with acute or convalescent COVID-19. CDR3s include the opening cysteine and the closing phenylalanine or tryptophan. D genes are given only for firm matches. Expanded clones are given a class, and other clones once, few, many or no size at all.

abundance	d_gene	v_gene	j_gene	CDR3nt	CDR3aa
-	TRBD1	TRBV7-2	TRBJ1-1	TGTGCCAGCAGCTTTGATCCCGGGACAGGGGGTGCCACTGAAGCTTTCTTT	CASSFDPGTGGATEAFF
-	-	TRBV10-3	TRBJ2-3	TGTGCCATCAGTATAGCGACTAGCACAGATACGCAGTATTTT	CAISIATSTDTQYF
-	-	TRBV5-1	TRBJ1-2	TGCGCCAGCAGCTTGGGTCAAGGGGGCTATGGCTACACCTTC	CASSLGQGGYGYTF
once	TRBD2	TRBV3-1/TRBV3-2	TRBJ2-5	TGTGCCAGCAGCACCCGGGTGACTAGCGGCAGGGGAGCGGGGGGAGAGACCCAGTACTTC	CASSTRVTSGRGAGGETQYF
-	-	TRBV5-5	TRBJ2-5	TGTGCCAGCAGCTTTGGCCCCTCGGGGGAGACCCAGTACTTC	CASSFGPSGETQYF
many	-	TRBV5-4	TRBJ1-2	TGTGCCAGCACTGGTCTAAACTATGGCTACACCTTC	CASTGLNYGYTF
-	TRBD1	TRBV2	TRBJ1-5	TGTGCCAGCAGCGGGACAGGTTTCTCCCAGCCCCAGCATTTT	CASSGTGFSQPQHF
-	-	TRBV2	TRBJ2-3	TGTGCCAGCAACCCGGGGGGCACAGATACGCAGTATTTT	CASNPGGTDTQYF
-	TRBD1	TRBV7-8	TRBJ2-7	TGTGCCAGCAGCTTAGGACAGGGATCCGGCTACGAGCAGTACTTC	CASSLGQGSGYEQYF
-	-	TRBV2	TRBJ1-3	TGTGCCAGCCGTGGAGGGAACTCTGGAAACACCATATATTTT	CASRGGNSGNTIYF
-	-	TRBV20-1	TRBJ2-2	TGCAGTGCTAGTAACAGGGAGCACACCGGGGAGCTGTTTTTT	CSASNREHTGELFF
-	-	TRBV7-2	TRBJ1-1	TGTGCCAGCAGCCACCCTGTTGGGGGCAGGAACACTGAAGCTTTCTTT	CASSHPVGGRNTEAFF
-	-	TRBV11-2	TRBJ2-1	TGTGCCAGCAGCTTACTGGCTTCCCATGTTGAGCAGTTCTTC	CASSLLASHVEQFF
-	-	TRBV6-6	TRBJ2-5	TGTGCCAGCAGGGACAGTCAAAATTCCCAAGAGACCCAGTACTTC	CASRDSQNSQETQYF
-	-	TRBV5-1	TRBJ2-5	TGCGCCAGCAGCTCCTCATTAGAAGAGACCCAGTACTTC	CASSSSLEETQYF
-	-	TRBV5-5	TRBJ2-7	TGTGCCAGCAGCTTGGCAGGCTCTCCCCCCTCCTACGAGCAGTACTTC	CASSLAGSPPSYEQYF
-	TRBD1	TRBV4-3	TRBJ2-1	TGCGCCAGCAGCCAAGATTACAGGGGCAACAATGAGCAGTTCTTC	CASSQDYRGNNEQFF
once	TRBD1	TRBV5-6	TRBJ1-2	TGTGCCAGCAGCTCCACAGGGGCGGAGGCCTATGGCTACACCTTC	CASSSTGAEAYGYTF
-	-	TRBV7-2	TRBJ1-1	TGTGCCAGCAGCCCGCGGAGCCGGAACACTGAAGCTTTCTTT	CASSPRSRNTEAFF
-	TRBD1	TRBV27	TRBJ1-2	TGTGCCAGCAGTACACATACAGGGGGCCGGGGCTACACCTTC	CASSTHTGGRGYTF
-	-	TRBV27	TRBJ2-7	TGTGCCAGCAGCTTCCCCGGGACACCCTCCTACGAGCAGTACTTC	CASSFPGTPSYEQYF
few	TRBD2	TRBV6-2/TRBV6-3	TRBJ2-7	TGTGCCAGCAGCTCACTAGCGGGGGGGCCTGAGACCTACGAGCAGTACTTC	CASSSLAGGPETYEQYF
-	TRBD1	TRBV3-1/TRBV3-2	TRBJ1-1	TGTGCCAGCAGCCACCTGGACAGGGCCACTGAAGCTTTCTTT	CASSHLDRATEAFF
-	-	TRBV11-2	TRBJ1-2	TGTGCCAGCAGCATAGGCCCAGGGTTAAGCTACACCTTC	CASSIGPGLSYTF
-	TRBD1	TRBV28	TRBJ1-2	TGTGCCAGCAGTTTATTAGGGGACAGGGGGGCCTACACCTTC	CASSLLGDRGAYTF
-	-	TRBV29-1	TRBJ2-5	TGCAGCGTTGCCATAGGACAGACGGAGACCCAGTACTTC	CSVAIGQTETQYF
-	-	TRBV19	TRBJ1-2	TGTGCCAGTAGTACCGCAGGGTTTGGCTACACCTTC	CASSTAGFGYTF
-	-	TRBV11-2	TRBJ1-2	TGTGCCAGCAGCTTGATAACAGGGTATGGACTGTATGGCTACACCTTC	CASSLITGYGLYGYTF
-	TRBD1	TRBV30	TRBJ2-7	TGTGCCTGGAGTCCCCCCCCCACGACAGGGAAGGCGAATGAGCAGTACTTC	CAWSPPPTTGKANEQYF
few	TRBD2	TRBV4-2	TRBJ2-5	TGTGCCAGCAGCCTGACTAGCGGGGGGGCAAACCCGCAAGAGACCCAGTACTTC	CASSLTSGGANPQETQYF
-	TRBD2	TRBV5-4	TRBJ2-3	TGTGCCAGCAGCCCGGGAGGGGGGGCCGCAGATACGCAGTATTTT	CASSPGGGAADTQYF
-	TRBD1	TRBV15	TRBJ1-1	TGTGCCACCAGCATTCCTCCGGGACAGGGTACTTTCACTGAAGCTTTCTTT	CATSIPPGQGTFTEAFF
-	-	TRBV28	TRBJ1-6	TGTGCCACCCTAAGGACGGGGGTTTCACCCCTCCACTTT	CATLRTGVSPLHF
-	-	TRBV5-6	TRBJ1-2	TGTGCCAGCAGCCGGGTCGGAAACTATGGCTACACCTTC	CASSRVGNYGYTF
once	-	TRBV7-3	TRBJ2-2	TGTGCCAGCAGCTTAACGTCCAGCGATCGGACCGGGGAGCTGTTTTTT	CASSLTSSDRTGELFF
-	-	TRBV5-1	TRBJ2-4	TGCGCCAGCAGCCCATCGACAGAAGCTAACATTCAGTACTTC	CASSPSTEANIQYF
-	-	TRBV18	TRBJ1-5	TGTGCCAGCTCATTACAGGATAGCAATCAGCCCCAGCATTTT	CASSLQDSNQPQHF
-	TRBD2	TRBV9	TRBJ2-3	TGTGCCAGCAGCGTAGGGTTGCGGGGGGGCCGAAGCACAGATACGCAGTATTTT	CASSVGLRGGRSTDTQYF
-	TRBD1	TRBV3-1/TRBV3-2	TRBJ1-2	TGTGCCAGCAGCCTAACCCCGCAGGGGGTTGGCTACACCTTC	CASSLTPQGVGYTF
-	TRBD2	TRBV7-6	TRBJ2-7	TGTGCCAGCAGCTTAGTAGCGGGGGCCTTACGGGAAGAGCAGTACTTC	CASSLVAGALREEQYF
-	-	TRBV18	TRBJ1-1	TGTGCCAGCTCACCTCCTATTAACACTGAAGCTTTCTTT	CASSPPINTEAFF
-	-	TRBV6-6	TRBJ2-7	TGTGCCAGCACCCAAGGAGGACGCAGCTACGAGCAGTACTTC	CASTQGGRSYEQYF
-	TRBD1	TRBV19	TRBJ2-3	TGTGCCAGTAGTGTAACAGGGGGCGCAGATACGCAGTATTTT	CASSVTGGADTQYF
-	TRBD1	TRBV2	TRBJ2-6	TGTGCCAGCATCAAGGGGGGGACAGGGAAGGCCAACGTCCTGACTTTC	CASIKGGTGKANVLTF
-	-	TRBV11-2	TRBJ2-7	TGTGCCAGCAGATCAACGGGGAACTCCTACGAGCAGTACTTC	CASRSTGNSYEQYF
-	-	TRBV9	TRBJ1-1	TGTGCCAGCAGCCGCGGGAGGCAGAACACTGAAGCTTTCTTT	CASSRGRQNTEAFF